One T cell receptor (beta chain) is described in this entry. What it binds is unknown. This sample was included in a study of vaccination and CD4 T cells after COVID-19. Overall study context: SARS-CoV-2, HCoV-NL63, HCoV-OC43 and HCoV-229E supplied the overlapping spike peptides used to stimulate cells.

Germline V lookup: CDR1 KGHSH, CDR2 LQKENI. V lost 6 bases and J 6 bases, leaving 17 bases between the germline ends. This CDR3 is built from 14 residues. Treatment denoted: approximately nine-day PBMC culture with coronavirus spike peptide pools or control peptides (ViraFEST assay). Before TCRs were sequenced, ViraFEST expanded antigen-specific T cells with peptide pools. With the Oncomine TCR Beta short-read assay, DNA from cultured CD4+ T cells was sequenced. MiXCR was run by TCRdb on the PCR reads, yielding one entry per CDR3 protein. The sample has about 12,000 distinct CDR3 sequences, 53% seen once. Findings and caveats of the study: Spike mono-reactivity applied to 304 of 307 vaccine-specific clones detected in convalescent patients.

The rearrangement uses TRBV18 and TRBJ1-1, with D tentatively TRBD1 (5 bases). This clonotype originated in a human donor who had recovered from COVID-19. The sample comprised CD4+ T cells from blood, cultured in vitro. CDR3 sequence reads: CASSTRGEYAEAFF. CDR3 DNA: TGTGCCAGCTCTACCCGGGGGGAGTACGCTGAAGCTTTCTTT.